This T cell receptor beta chain came from a study of regulatory T cells in long-lasting Graves disease. The V gene's germline CDR1 is DFQATT and CDR2 SNEGSKA (reference sequence). There are 14 residues in the CDR3. V lost 0 bases, J lost 6 bases, and 11 bases lay in between. Study-wide results and caveats: It was possible that the small sample size reduced accuracy.

As to time point: persistent/refractory GD, antithyroid drugs over 5 years with positive TRAb. There was RNA extracted from PBMCs, and the TCR library was made from it. This clonotype was recorded a few times. The antigen remains undetermined. Both iRepertoire HTBI primers and Arm-PCR of CDR3 regions were used to build the TCR beta libraries. TCRdb reprocessed the multiplex PCR reads with MiXCR, giving one entry per CDR3 protein. The sample yields roughly 360,000 distinct CDR3 sequences, less than 30% seen once. The rearrangement links TRBV20-1 to TRBJ2-2, with D unresolved. Sequences were derived from peripheral blood mononuclear cells (PBMCs), sampled when the disease was refractory, from a patient treated with antithyroid drugs. This receptor was obtained from a woman aged 40 to 50 with Graves disease. As DNA, the CDR3 is TGCAGTGCTAGAGATCGGGTTAGGCCCGGGGAGCTGTTTTTT. Its translation: CSARDRVRPGELFF.